This T cell receptor (beta chain) was sequenced for a study of blood T cells in healthy people across ages (dated by TCRdb to 2013 to 2016). Background for the entire study: In model experiments, template switching captured about one uniquely barcoded TCR beta cDNA molecule for every two T cells. Using deep sequencing normalized with unique cDNA molecular identifiers, the study measured how TCR beta repertoire diversity changes with age. Donors were grouped into four age groups: young (average approximately 16 years), middle-aged (over 35), aged (approximately 58) and long-lived (approximately 82). Donors of different ages were randomly distributed across sequencing lanes to avoid experimental bias. Two additional independent replicas of 1 million unique cDNA reads from the same blood draw were analyzed for two donors (one aged 18 to 30 and one aged 80 or older).

For this clonotype: Its antigen is still unknown. Base qualities were left out, and no much larger clone turns up one base away.

Receptor amplification or capture employed 5' RACE. A second PCR of roughly 6 to 11 cycles was run with a J-beta primer mix and a sample-barcoded 5' primer. Each TCR beta cDNA molecule received a unique molecular identifier from a template-switch 5' adaptor carrying 12 random nucleotides. Each sample yielded at least 3 million CDR3-containing paired-end reads. First-strand cDNA was synthesized from all RNA with the Mint cDNA synthesis kit, primed by a TRBC-specific oligonucleotide. After uracil-DNA glycosylase treatment, a first 18-cycle PCR used universal primers M1SS and BC2_uni_R on all cDNA. The authors' pipeline ran thus. Normalization of each sample was performed by random selection of 1 million high-quality reads, each carrying a distinct molecular identifier. Reads with shared molecular identifiers were discarded instead of being binned into consensus sequences. MiTCR, set to a Q25 quality threshold and the strictest error-elimination algorithm, was used for CDR3 identification, clonotype clustering and error correction. Lower-bound total TCR beta diversity was estimated with a nonparametric unseen species model using Euler transformation. Clones were called with MiXCR by TCRdb after fastp trimmed the public reads at Q25, and only in-frame beta chains were retained. Under each unique CDR3 protein, matching rows form one entry showing the most common genes and DNA. What appears here as the V and J calls and clone size reflects TCRdb's work, not the paper's. This sample comprises 1.5 million to 2 million distinct CDR3 sequences, about 39% of them detected only once. The ten largest clonotypes hold more than 20% of the sample.

The germline V gene specifies SGHTA as CDR1 and FQGTGA as CDR2. V is cut by 6 bases and J by 10 bases, and the space between the germline ends is 13 bases. Measured from the cysteine to the phenylalanine, the CDR3 is 13 residues long. The CDR3 DNA has 39 bases and is translated from base 1. What the study reported, not specific to this receptor: Because the CMV infection status of the donors was unknown, age-related changes in expanded clonotypes may potentially have been confounded. Estimates of total diversity based on one million sequenced T cells were considered lower bounds and underestimates. Observed TCR beta diversity per million T cells fell roughly linearly with age, and a significant reduction was already apparent by age roughly 40. Since profiling was done on bulk unsorted PBMCs, naive and antigen-experienced compartments could not be conclusively compared. There was a strong correlation between observed TCR beta diversity and the percentage of naive T cells measured by flow cytometry. The long-lived group showed more naive CD4+ T cells, fewer expanded clones and increased TCR diversity than the aged group, suggesting age selection.

The 40 or so donors, aged about 6 to 95 years, were systemically healthy Caucasian individuals from Russia. Each donor gave roughly 9 milliliters of peripheral blood, drawn into EDTA-treated Vacutainer tubes. Ficoll-Paque density-gradient centrifugation was used to isolate PBMCs, with at least 6 million per sample. Trizol reagent was used to extract total RNA from the PBMCs, yielding at least 5 micrograms per sample. For every donor, an aliquot of PBMCs went through flow cytometry to measure the percentages of naive CD45RAhigh/CD27high T cells. The chain is assembled from TRBV7-3 and TRBJ1-6; a weak D assignment points to TRBD1 (5 bases agree). The sample consisted of blood. The clonotype was recovered from a human donor in good health. The CDR3 in this case is CASRESGTSPLHF. At the DNA level, the sequence is TGTGCCAGCAGGGAATCGGGGACCTCACCCCTCCACTTT.